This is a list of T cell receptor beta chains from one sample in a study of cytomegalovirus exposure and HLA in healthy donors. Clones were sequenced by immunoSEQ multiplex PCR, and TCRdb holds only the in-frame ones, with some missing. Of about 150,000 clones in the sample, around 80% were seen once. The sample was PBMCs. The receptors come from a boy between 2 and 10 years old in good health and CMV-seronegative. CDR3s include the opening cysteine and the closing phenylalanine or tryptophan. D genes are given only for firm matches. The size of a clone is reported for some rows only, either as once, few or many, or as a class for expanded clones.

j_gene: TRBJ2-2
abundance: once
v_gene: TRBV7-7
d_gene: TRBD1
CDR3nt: TGTGCCAGCAGCTCCGGGACAGGGGACACCGGGGAGCTGTTTTTT
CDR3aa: CASSSGTGDTGELFF

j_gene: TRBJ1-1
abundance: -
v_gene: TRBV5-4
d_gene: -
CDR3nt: TGTGCCAGCAAGGGGTATTTTGGCACTGAAGCTTTCTTT
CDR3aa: CASKGYFGTEAFF

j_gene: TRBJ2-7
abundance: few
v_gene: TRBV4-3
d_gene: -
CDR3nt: TGCGCCAGCAGCCAAGACCAGTCCTACGAGCAGTACTTC
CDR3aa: CASSQDQSYEQYF

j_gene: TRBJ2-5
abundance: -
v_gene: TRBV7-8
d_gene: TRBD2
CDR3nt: TGTGCCAGCAGCTCGGATACTAGCGGCCCCCCTCCGGAGACCCAGTACTTC
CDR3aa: CASSSDTSGPPPETQYF

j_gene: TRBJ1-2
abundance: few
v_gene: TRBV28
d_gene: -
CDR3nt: TGTGCCAGCACCCCCGGGACATTCTCTGTCGGAGGCTATGGCTACACCTTC
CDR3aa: CASTPGTFSVGGYGYTF

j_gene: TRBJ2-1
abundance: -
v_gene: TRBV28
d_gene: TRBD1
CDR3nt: TGTGCCAGCGAGGGACAGGTACGGGGTAGCTCCTACAATGAGCAGTTCTTC
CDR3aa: CASEGQVRGSSYNEQFF

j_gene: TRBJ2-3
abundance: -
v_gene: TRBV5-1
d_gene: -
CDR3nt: TGCGCCAGCAGCTCGTTACCGGGGATTAGCACAGATACGCAGTATTTT
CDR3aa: CASSSLPGISTDTQYF

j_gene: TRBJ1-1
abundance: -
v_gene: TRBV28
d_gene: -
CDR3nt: TGTGCCAGCATCCGAGGAGGAACTGAAGCTTTCTTT
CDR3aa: CASIRGGTEAFF

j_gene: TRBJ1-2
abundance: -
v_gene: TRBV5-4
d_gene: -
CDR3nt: TGTGCCAGCAGCTTGGACAGTAACTATGGCTACACCTTC
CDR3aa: CASSLDSNYGYTF

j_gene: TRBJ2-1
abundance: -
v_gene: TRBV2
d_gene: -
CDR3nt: TGTGCCAGCAGTCCTACGGACTTGGGCAATGAGCAGTTCTTC
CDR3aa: CASSPTDLGNEQFF

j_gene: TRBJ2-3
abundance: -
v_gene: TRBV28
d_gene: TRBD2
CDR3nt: TGTGCCAGCAGTTTCGGTTTTGGTAGCGGGGCTGCAGATACGCAGTATTTT
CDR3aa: CASSFGFGSGAADTQYF

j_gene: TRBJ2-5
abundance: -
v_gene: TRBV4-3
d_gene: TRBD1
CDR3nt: TGCGCCAGCAGCCCCAGGACAGGGGGAGAGACCCAGTACTTC
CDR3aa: CASSPRTGGETQYF

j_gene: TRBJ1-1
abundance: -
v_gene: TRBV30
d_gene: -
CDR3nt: TGTGCCTGGAGTCGTAACCCGGGAAGCGAAGCTTTCTTT
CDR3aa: CAWSRNPGSEAFF

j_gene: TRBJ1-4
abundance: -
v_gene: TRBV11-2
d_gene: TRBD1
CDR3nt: TGTGCCAGCAGCTACAGGGGTCAACGGGATGAAAAACTGTTTTTT
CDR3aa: CASSYRGQRDEKLFF

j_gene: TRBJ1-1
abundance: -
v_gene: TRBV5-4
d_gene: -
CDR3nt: TGTGCCAGCAGCTTGGACAGGATCAACACTGAAGCTTTCTTT
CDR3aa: CASSLDRINTEAFF

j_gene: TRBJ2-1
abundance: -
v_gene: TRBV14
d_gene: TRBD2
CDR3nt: TGTGCCAGCAGCCATGCGGGGGGGCCGGCCAATGAGCAGTTCTTC
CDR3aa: CASSHAGGPANEQFF